The 28 T cell receptor beta chains in this list originate from one sample, sequenced in a study of early T cells in non-severe SARS-CoV-2 infection. MiXCR, applied by TCRdb to the 5' RACE reads, yields one record per CDR3 protein. Among tens of thousands of distinct CDR3 sequences listed, roughly 9% were seen once. The material sequenced was whole blood, taken at baseline. The receptors were gathered from an adult who was a healthcare worker with PCR-confirmed SARS-CoV-2 infection or an uninfected control (not recorded which).

This clonotype was picked up a small number of times. The rearrangement joins TRBV20-1 to TRBJ2-5; a possible D gene is TRBD1 (6 bases). The V gene's germline CDR1 is DFQATT and CDR2 SNEGSKA (reference sequence). The CDR3 is 14 amino acids. With 6 bases removed from V and 3 bases from J, the gap between germline ends came to 17 bases. Here the CDR3 reads CSAEPGHDEETQYF. DNA of the CDR3: TGCAGTGCAGAACCGGGACACGATGAAGAGACCCAGTACTTC.

The chain links TRBV27 to TRBJ2-6, with 9 bases that match TRBD1. The junction had 9 bases not matched to a gene; V was cut back by 5 bases and J by 1 base. The V gene's germline CDR1 is MNHEY and CDR2 SMNVEV (reference sequence). This CDR3 contains 18 residues. CDR3 protein: CASSRTGAGVSGANVLTF. The DNA of the CDR3 is TGTGCCAGCAGTCGGACAGGGGCCGGGGTGTCTGGGGCCAACGTCCTGACTTTC.

This clonotype was found many times. The chain couples TRBV5-1 to TRBJ2-1, with D unclear. V was cut by 3 bases and J by 1 base, with 14 bases left in between. The CDR3 contains 16 residues. Per the germline V gene, CDR1 is SGHRS and CDR2 is YFSETQ. In nucleotides, the CDR3 is TGCGCCAGCAGCTCCAGTATTCCGATTTCCTACAATGAGCAGTTCTTC. Translation gives CASSSSIPISYNEQFF.

This clonotype was counted ten times or more. The gene calls are TRBV5-1 and TRBJ2-1; 9 nucleotides line up with TRBD2. V dropped 5 bases and J dropped 7; count of bases not matched to a gene: 16. The CDR3 has 17 residues. Per the germline V gene, CDR1 is SGHRS and CDR2 is YFSETQ. The CDR3 nucleotides are TGCGCCAGCAGTATGACTAGCGGACCCCCGGGGGCAAATGAGCAGTTCTTC. It translates to CASSMTSGPPGANEQFF.

The chain carries TRBV12-3 or TRBV12-4 and TRBJ2-1; 12 bases map to TRBD2. Trimming removed 5 bases from V and 10 bases from J; junction bases left unmatched: 15. The CDR3 length is 17 residues. The CDR3 loop is CASSGLAGGAPWGEQFF. The CDR3 DNA reads TGTGCCAGCAGTGGTCTAGCGGGAGGGGCTCCCTGGGGGGAGCAGTTCTTC.

This clonotype has more than one count but fewer than ten. V is TRBV24-1 and J is TRBJ2-2, with 8 bases aligning to TRBD1. Trimming at V came to 6 bases and at J to 6 bases, leaving 5 bases not matched to a gene. Germline-derived CDR1 and CDR2 are KGHDR and SFDVKD. This CDR3 has 14 residues. CDR3 protein: CATSSTGGAGELFF. CDR3 DNA sequence: TGTGCCACCAGTTCTACAGGGGGAGCCGGGGAGCTGTTTTTT.

This clonotype was seen at least ten times. J is TRBJ2-3 and V is TRBV29-1, with D maybe TRBD2 (6 bases). Germline V CDR1 and CDR2: SQVTM, ANQGSEA. This CDR3 is 13 amino acids long. Trimming cost V 3 bases and J 2 bases, with 9 bases left between them. In DNA form, the CDR3 reads TGCAGCGTTGATGGAGGGATCACAGATACGCAGTATTTT. It yields the protein CSVDGGITDTQYF.

The chain recombines TRBV5-6 with TRBJ2-1; 8 bases are a match to TRBD2. CDR3 size: 15 residues. The germline V gene has CDR1 SGHDT and CDR2 YYEEEE. The ends lost 2 bases at V and 2 bases at J; junction bases unmatched: 3. Here the CDR3 reads CASSLAGVAYNEQFF. CDR3 DNA sequence: TGTGCCAGCAGCTTAGCGGGAGTGGCCTACAATGAGCAGTTCTTC.

This clonotype was detected a few times. The V call is TRBV3-1, the J call TRBJ2-1; D remains ambiguous. Germline lookup yields CDR1 LGHDT and CDR2 YNNKEL (reference sequence). This CDR3 is built from 15 residues. V shed 4 bases and J shed 0 bases, with 10 bases lying between them. DNA of the CDR3: TGTGCCAGCAGCCTCGGGCCTTACTCCTACAATGAGCAGTTCTTC. Translating it yields CASSLGPYSYNEQFF.

This clonotype occurred a few times. The rearrangement joins TRBV5-1 to TRBJ1-1; a weak D match, TRBD1 (6 bases). With 6 bases removed from V and 2 bases from J, the gap between germline ends came to 14 bases. Germline V lookup: CDR1 SGHRS, CDR2 YFSETQ. There are 14 residues in the CDR3. The CDR3 loop reads CASKQQGLNTEAFF. CDR3 in DNA: TGCGCCAGCAAGCAACAGGGATTAAACACTGAAGCTTTCTTT.

V gene TRBV7-9 combines with J gene TRBJ1-3; D is perhaps TRBD1 (5 bases). With 5 bases removed from V and 0 bases from J, the gap between germline ends came to 20 bases. The CDR3 length is 18 residues. Germline V lookup: CDR1 SEHNR, CDR2 FQNEAQ (reference sequence). The chain's CDR3 is CASSRRGDKGVSGNTIYF. CDR3 nucleotides: TGTGCCAGCAGCCGTCGAGGGGATAAGGGAGTCTCTGGAAACACCATATATTTT.

This clonotype was detected a few times. This sequence joins TRBV7-2 and TRBJ1-2; D unresolved. Trimming removed 1 base at V and 6 bases at J, with 3 bases between. Germline CDR1 reads SGHTA; CDR2 reads FQGNSA. This CDR3 spans 11 amino acids. The CDR3 reads CASSLEDGYTF. In DNA form, the CDR3 reads TGTGCCAGCAGCTTAGAGGATGGCTACACCTTC.

The chain is built from TRBV24-1 and TRBJ2-2; 10 positions agree with TRBD2. With V trimmed by 3 bases and J by 2 bases, 5 bases remained unmatched. The germline V gene encodes CDR1 KGHDR and CDR2 SFDVKD. This CDR3 region has 17 residues. The CDR3 DNA reads as TGTGCCACCAGTGATCCAGGACTAGCGGCCAACACCGGGGAGCTGTTTTTT. This encodes CATSDPGLAANTGELFF.

In this sample, this clonotype is medium-sized. This rearrangement joins TRBV20-1 to TRBJ2-1; D is possibly TRBD2 (6 bases). Trimming removed 0 bases at V and 0 bases at J, with 15 bases between. The CDR3 is made up of 17 amino acids. CDR1 and CDR2 from the germline V gene are DFQATT and SNEGSKA (reference sequence). CDR3 protein: CSAREGTSFSSYNEQFF. Here the CDR3 DNA reads TGCAGTGCTAGAGAGGGGACTTCCTTTAGCTCCTACAATGAGCAGTTCTTC.

This clonotype turned up a few times. The chain employs TRBV20-1 and TRBJ2-4, with D maybe TRBD1 (6 bases). This CDR3 has 14 residues. CDR1 is DFQATT and CDR2 is SNEGSKA in the germline V gene (reference sequence). Trimming took 0 bases from V and 4 from J, leaving 10 bases between them. The CDR3 here is CSARDSGQKNIQYF. The DNA for the CDR3 is TGCAGTGCTAGAGATTCAGGACAGAAAAACATTCAGTACTTC.

In its sample, this clonotype was seen a few times. The J gene is TRBJ2-3, the V gene TRBV12-3 or TRBV12-4, with D perhaps TRBD1 (5 bases). The CDR3 has 14 residues. Trimming left V 3 bases short and J 1 base short, with 8 bases between. The DNA of the CDR3 is TGTGCCAGCAGTTTGGGCAGGGGCACAGATACGCAGTATTTT. Its protein product is CASSLGRGTDTQYF.

The gene calls are TRBV12-3 or TRBV12-4 and TRBJ1-6, with a possible D match to TRBD1 (5 bases). V lost 6 bases to trimming and J lost 0 bases, with 9 bases between them. CDR3 length: 15 residues. The CDR3 region has the DNA TGTGCCAGCAGGCCCGACAGCTCCTATAATTCACCCCTCCACTTT. Protein sequence: CASRPDSSYNSPLHF.

There are a few counts of this clonotype. The chain is built from TRBV3-1 and TRBJ2-1; TRBD2 might be the D (5 bases). Trimming removed 4 bases at V and 4 bases at J, with 11 bases between. This CDR3 comprises 14 residues. Per germline, CDR1 LGHDT and CDR2 YNNKEL (reference sequence). CDR3 in DNA: TGTGCCAGCAGCCCCCGGATAGCGTACAATGAGCAGTTCTTC. Its protein product is CASSPRIAYNEQFF.

There are a few counts of this clonotype. This rearrangement joins TRBV12-3 or TRBV12-4 to TRBJ2-7; 7 nucleotides align to TRBD1. This CDR3 is built from 15 residues. V shed 6 bases, J shed 2 bases, and the junction held 10 bases outside the gene matches. CDR3 nucleotide sequence: TGTGCCAGCAGCTTGAACCCGGGACAGACCTACGAGCAGTACTTC. Translated, it gives CASSLNPGQTYEQYF.

The rearrangement uses TRBV5-1 and TRBJ2-7, with 7 bases lining up with TRBD2. Germline trimming cut 4 bases from V and 5 bases from J; bases unmatched to any gene: 12. Germline assignment: CDR1 SGHRS and CDR2 YFSETQ. This CDR3 comprises 15 residues. In DNA form, the CDR3 reads TGCGCCAGCAGCCCCGGGAGGCAGGGAAACGACGAGCAGTACTTC. This sequence encodes CASSPGRQGNDEQYF.

V usage is TRBV29-1 and J usage is TRBJ2-2; no definite D call. CDR1 is SQVTM, CDR2 ANQGSEA, per germline. The CDR3 is made up of 15 amino acids. The ends were cut back, 0 bases at V and 1 base at J, with 9 bases in the middle. CDR3 in amino acids: CSVEDPDLNTGELFF. In DNA form, the CDR3 reads TGCAGCGTTGAAGACCCCGACCTGAACACCGGGGAGCTGTTTTTT.

This clonotype was seen a few times. The chain combines TRBV27 with TRBJ2-1; D perhaps matches TRBD2 (6 bases). The CDR3 totals 14 residues. Germline V CDR1 and CDR2: MNHEY, SMNVEV (reference sequence). Trimming left V 8 bases short and J 0 bases short, with 11 bases between. CDR3 amino acids: CASRLADSYNEQFF. CDR3 in DNA: TGTGCCAGCCGCTTAGCGGACTCCTACAATGAGCAGTTCTTC.

This clonotype was picked up many times. V usage is TRBV3-1 and J usage is TRBJ2-7; D remains unclear. The CDR3 extends over 11 amino acids. Germline CDR1 is LGHDT and CDR2 is YNNKEL (reference sequence). The V gene lost 4 bases and the J gene lost 5 bases, with 6 bases spanning the gap. Here the CDR3 DNA reads TGTGCCAGCAGCCCTGGCAACGAGCAGTACTTC. Translating it yields CASSPGNEQYF.

V gene TRBV14 combines with J gene TRBJ2-7, with TRBD2 matching 9 bases. The germline CDR1 and CDR2 sequences are SGHDN and FVKESK. The CDR3 is made up of 14 amino acids. The J segment lost 8 bases and the V segment lost 2 bases, leaving 7 bases of the junction unmatched. The CDR3 bases are TGTGCCAGCAGCCAAACCCAGGGACTAGCAAAGCAGTACTTC. Translation gives CASSQTQGLAKQYF. Combining the CDR3 with reference TRBV14 and TRBJ2-7 gives the whole variable domain EAGVTQFPSHSVIEKGQTVTLRCDPISGHDNLYWYRRVMGKEIKFLLHFVKESKQDESGMPNNRFLAERTGGTYSTLKVQPAELEDSGVYFCASSQTQGLAKQYFGPGTRLTVT.

There are a few counts of this clonotype. V is TRBV13 and J is TRBJ1-2; D gene uncertain. V lost 1 base and J 7 bases, leaving 19 bases between the germline ends. This CDR3 contains 16 residues. The germline V gene encodes CDR1 PRHDT and CDR2 FYEKMQ (reference sequence). CDR3 in DNA: TGTGCCAGCAGCTTAGCCCTAGAGGCTCAGGAGGCTGGCTACACCTTC. Its protein product is CASSLALEAQEAGYTF.

The J gene is TRBJ2-1, the V gene TRBV7-9; D may be TRBD2 (6 bases). Trimming took 6 bases from V and 9 from J, leaving 15 bases between them. This CDR3 is built from 13 residues. Germline CDR1 is SEHNR and CDR2 is FQNEAQ (reference sequence). CDR3 sequence: CASSLTRKIEQFF. CDR3 in DNA: TGTGCCAGCAGTCTGACTAGGAAGATTGAGCAGTTCTTC.

This clonotype came up once. V usage is TRBV3-1 and J usage is TRBJ2-5, with a possible D match to TRBD2 (7 bases). V was clipped by 1 base and J by 5 bases, with 14 bases between them. This CDR3 comprises 15 residues. Germline V lookup: CDR1 LGHDT, CDR2 YNNKEL (reference sequence). CDR3 protein: CASSQGPGRGETQYF. As DNA, the CDR3 is TGTGCCAGCAGCCAAGGGCCAGGGAGGGGGGAGACCCAGTACTTC.

This clonotype was found many times. This chain joins TRBV20-1 and TRBJ1-5, with a possible D match to TRBD1 (6 bases). Germline assignment: CDR1 DFQATT and CDR2 SNEGSKA (reference sequence). V was cut by 4 bases and J by 0 bases, with 16 bases left in between. The CDR3 is 16 amino acids. CDR3 DNA: TGCAGTGCTAAGTCACTGGGGGGCTATAGCAATCAGCCCCAGCATTTT. This gives the protein CSAKSLGGYSNQPQHF.